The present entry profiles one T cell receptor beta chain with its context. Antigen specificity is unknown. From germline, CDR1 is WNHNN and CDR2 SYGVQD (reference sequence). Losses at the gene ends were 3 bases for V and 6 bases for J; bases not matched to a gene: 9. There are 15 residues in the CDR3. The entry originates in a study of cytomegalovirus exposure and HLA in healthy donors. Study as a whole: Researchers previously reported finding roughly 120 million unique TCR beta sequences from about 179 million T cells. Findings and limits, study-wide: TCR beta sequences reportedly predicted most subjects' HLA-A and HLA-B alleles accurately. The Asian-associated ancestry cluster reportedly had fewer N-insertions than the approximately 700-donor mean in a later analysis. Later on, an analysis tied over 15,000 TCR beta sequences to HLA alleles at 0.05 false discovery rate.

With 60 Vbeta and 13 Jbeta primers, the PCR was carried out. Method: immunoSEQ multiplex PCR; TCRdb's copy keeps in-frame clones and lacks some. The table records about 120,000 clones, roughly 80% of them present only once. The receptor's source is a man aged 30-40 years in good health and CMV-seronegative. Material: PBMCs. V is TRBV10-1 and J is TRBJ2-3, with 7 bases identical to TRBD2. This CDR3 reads CASSDNGLGRDTQYF. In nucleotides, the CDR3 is TGCGCCAGCAGTGACAACGGACTAGGACGGGATACGCAGTATTTT.